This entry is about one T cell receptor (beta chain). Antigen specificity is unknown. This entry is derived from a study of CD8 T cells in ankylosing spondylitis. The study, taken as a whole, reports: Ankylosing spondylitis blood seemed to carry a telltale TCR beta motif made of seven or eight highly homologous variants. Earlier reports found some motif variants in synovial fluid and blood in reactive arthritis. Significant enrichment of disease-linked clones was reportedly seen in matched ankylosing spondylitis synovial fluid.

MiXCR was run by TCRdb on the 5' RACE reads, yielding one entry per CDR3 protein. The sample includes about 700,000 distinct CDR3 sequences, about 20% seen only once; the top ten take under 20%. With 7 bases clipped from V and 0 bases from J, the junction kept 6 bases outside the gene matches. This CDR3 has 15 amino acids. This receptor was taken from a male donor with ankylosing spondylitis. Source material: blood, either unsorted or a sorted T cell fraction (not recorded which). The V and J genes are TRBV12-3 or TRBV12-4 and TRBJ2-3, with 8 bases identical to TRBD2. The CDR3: CASTPGTRSTDTQYF. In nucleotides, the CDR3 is TGTGCCAGCACCCCCGGGACTAGAAGCACAGATACGCAGTATTTT.